Listed below are T cell receptor beta chains from one sample, sequenced in a study of blood T cells in healthy people across ages. MiXCR was run by TCRdb on the 5' RACE reads, yielding one entry per CDR3 protein. The sample lists about 400,000 distinct CDR3 sequences; 50% to 60% were seen once. The sample comprised blood. Every receptor here comes from a man aged 55-75 years in good health. The CDR3 runs from the conserved cysteine through the conserved F or W.

V	length	CDR3
TRBV5-1	17	CASSFWQGRSPLVGYTF
TRBV27	16	CASSSRLATAQETQYF
TRBV6-6	15	CASRDDWGYQETQYF
TRBV15	14	CATSRGADTDTQYF
TRBV7-2	12	CASSRSGGKLFF
TRBV7-2	15	CASSLVFGNFNEQFF
TRBV11-2	15	CASSLRAGEADTQYF
TRBV2	13	CASSGGYYNEQFF
TRBV15	13	CATREDHPGTQYF
TRBV6-5	19	CASSYFRREGALAKNIQYF
TRBV10-3	14	CAISERFSTDTQYF
TRBV7-2	14	CASSLKGGLKTQYF
TRBV29-1	14	CSVGGSGSSDTQYF
TRBV20-1	14	CSARGSSGIYEQYF
TRBV6-5	13	CASRNGQNYGYTF
TRBV2	15	CASSGPGGPDNEQFF
TRBV5-1	14	CASSLQGFSNEQYF
TRBV20-1	15	CSARVDRKSYNEQFF
TRBV12-3/TRBV12-4	12	CASRKTDQPQHF
TRBV5-1	14	CASSLAQGVGEQYF
TRBV5-4	15	CASSDRVRLNTEAFF
TRBV14	12	CASQDLESGYTF
TRBV15	15	CATSSQGQSSYEQYF
TRBV30	14	CAWSGTGVGSPLHF
TRBV13	16	CASSQISSVGTDTQYF
TRBV10-3	17	CAITITPLPGPSYEQYF
TRBV9	15	CASSPRHRVVHEQYF
TRBV6-2/TRBV6-3	15	CASGYGTGWNEKLFF
TRBV7-2	12	CASSLIAYEQYF
TRBV29-1	13	CSGGAASQETQYF
TRBV7-2	11	CASSLLTEAFF
TRBV4-2	15	CASSPTGGAGDGYTF
TRBV7-9	16	CASRRTSGSFYNEQFF
TRBV3-1	11	CASTKMETQYF
TRBV30	16	CAWAGRVGVNYNEQFF
TRBV25-1	12	CASSKVTGEQFF
TRBV7-2	15	CASSLGGQGIYGYTF
TRBV20-1	14	CSQDGLAGRNEQFF
TRBV7-2	14	CASSSDRGQDEQYF
TRBV6-1	16	CASSTGTGMRTYEQYF
TRBV7-2	16	CASSLANSWVKNIQYF
TRBV11-2	14	CASSGGGESYEQYF
TRBV20-1	14	CSARSGGRGETQYF
TRBV15	15	CATSGTSGREDTQYF
TRBV20-1	16	CSAPRPGGRTNYGYTF
TRBV4-1	14	CASSQGTRGNTIYF
TRBV13	18	CASSEGAPGTIGRDEQFF